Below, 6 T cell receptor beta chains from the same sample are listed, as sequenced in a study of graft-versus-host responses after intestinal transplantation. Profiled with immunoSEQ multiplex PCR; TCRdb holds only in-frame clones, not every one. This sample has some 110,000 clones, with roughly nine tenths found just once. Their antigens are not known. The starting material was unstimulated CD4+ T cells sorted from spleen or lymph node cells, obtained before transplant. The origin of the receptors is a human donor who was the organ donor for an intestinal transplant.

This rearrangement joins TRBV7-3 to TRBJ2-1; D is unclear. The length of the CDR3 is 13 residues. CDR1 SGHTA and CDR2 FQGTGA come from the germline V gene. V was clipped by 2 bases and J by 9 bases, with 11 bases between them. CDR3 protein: CASSLGVAGEQFF. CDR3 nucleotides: TGTGCCAGCAGCTTAGGGGTAGCAGGTGAGCAGTTCTTC.

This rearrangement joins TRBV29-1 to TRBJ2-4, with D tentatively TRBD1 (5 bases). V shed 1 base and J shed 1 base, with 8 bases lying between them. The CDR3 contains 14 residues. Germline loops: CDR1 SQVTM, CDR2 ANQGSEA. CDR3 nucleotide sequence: TGCAGCGTTGAAGGCTACAGGGCCAAAAACATTCAGTACTTC. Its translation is CSVEGYRAKNIQYF.

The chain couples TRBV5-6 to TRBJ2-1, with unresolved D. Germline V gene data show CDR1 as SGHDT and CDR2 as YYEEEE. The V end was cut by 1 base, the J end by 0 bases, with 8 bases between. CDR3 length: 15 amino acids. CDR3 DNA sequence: TGTGCCAGCAGCTTGATCTCCCGCTCCTACAATGAGCAGTTCTTC. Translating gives CASSLISRSYNEQFF.

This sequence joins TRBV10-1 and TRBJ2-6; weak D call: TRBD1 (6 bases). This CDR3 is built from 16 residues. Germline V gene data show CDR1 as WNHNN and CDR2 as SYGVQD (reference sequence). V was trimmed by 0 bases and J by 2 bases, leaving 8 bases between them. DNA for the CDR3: TGCGCCAGCAGTGAGTCAGGGGGAGCTGGGGCCAACGTCCTGACTTTC. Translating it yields CASSESGGAGANVLTF.

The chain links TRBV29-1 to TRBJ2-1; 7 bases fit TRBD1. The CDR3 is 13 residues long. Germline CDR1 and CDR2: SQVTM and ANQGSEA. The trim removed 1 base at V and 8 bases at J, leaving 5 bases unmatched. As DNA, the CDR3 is TGCAGCGTTGAAGGACAGGGTAGGCATGAGCAGTTCTTC. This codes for CSVEGQGRHEQFF.

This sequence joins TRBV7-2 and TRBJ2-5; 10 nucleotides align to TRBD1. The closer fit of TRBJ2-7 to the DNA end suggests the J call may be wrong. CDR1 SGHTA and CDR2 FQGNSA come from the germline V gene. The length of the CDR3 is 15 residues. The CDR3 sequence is CASSGDRGPSYEQYF. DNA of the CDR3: TGTGCCAGCAGCGGCGACAGGGGGCCCTCCTACGAGCAGTACTTC.